This TCR gamma chain stems from a study of Vδ1+ human thymocytes. The CDR3 totals 13 residues. V gave up 0 bases and J gave up 5 bases; unmatched junction bases: 4. CDR1 is EGSTGY, CDR2 YDSYTSSV, per germline. Extracted RNA was reverse transcribed into cDNA. CDR3 amplicons came from multiplex PCR with pooled V-gene forward and constant-region reverse primers. TCRdb reanalysed the multiplex PCR reads via CATT. Of 6,500 to 10,000 gamma-chain clones listed, approximately 55% are singletons. Notes on the study in general: In the thymus, TRG and TRD repertoires looked highly polyclonal with Gaussian CDR3 lengths.

On this clone itself: What it binds is not known.

The TCR comes from a girl younger than two who had congenital heart surgery. The sequenced sample was Vdelta1+ gamma-delta thymocytes from the thymus. Subset of the sample: FACS-sorted CD3+ TCRalphabeta- TCRVdelta1+ TCRVdelta2- thymocytes. The rearrangement uses TRGV4 and TRGJ1 or TRGJ2. CDR3 DNA: TGTGCCACCTGGGATGGGCTTGATTATAAGAAACTCTTT. Translated: CATWDGLDYKKLF.